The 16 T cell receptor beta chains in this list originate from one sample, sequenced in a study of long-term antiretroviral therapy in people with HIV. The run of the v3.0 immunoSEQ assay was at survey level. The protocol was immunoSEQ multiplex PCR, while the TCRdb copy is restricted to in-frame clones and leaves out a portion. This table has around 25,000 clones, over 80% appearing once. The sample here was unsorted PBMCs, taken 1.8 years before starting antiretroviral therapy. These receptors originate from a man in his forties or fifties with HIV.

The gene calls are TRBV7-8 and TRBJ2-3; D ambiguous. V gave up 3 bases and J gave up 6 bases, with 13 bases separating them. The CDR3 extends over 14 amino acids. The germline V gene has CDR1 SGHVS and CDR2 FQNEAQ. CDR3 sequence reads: CASSLSLNSDTQYF. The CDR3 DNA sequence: TGTGCCAGCAGCTTGTCCCTTAACTCGGATACGCAGTATTTT.

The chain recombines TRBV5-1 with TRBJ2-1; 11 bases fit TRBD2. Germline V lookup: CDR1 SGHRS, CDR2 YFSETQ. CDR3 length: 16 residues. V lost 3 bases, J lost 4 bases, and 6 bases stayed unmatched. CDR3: CASSWGTSGSYNEQFF. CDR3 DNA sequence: TGCGCCAGCAGCTGGGGGACTAGCGGAAGTTACAATGAGCAGTTCTTC.

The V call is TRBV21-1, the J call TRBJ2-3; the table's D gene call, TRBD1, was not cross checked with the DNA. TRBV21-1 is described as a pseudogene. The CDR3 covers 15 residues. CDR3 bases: TGTGCCAGCGGAGTCAGGGGGCAACGGCCAGATACGCAGTATTTT. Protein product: CASGVRGQRPDTQYF.

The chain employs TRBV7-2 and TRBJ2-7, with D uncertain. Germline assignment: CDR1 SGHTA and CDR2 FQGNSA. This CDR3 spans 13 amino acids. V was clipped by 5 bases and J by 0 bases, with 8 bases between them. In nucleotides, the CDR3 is TGTGCCAGCAGCCCGATAAGCTCCTACGAGCAGTACTTC. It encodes CASSPISSYEQYF.

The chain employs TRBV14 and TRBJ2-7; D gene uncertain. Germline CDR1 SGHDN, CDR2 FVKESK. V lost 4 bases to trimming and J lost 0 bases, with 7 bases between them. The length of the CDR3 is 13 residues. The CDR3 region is CASSRQDSYEQYF. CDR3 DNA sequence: TGTGCCAGCAGCCGCCAGGACTCCTACGAGCAGTACTTC.

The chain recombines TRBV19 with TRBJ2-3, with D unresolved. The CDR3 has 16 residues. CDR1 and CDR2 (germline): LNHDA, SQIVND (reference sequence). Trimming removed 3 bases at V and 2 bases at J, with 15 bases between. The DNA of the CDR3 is TGTGCCAGTAGTATGTCGGGTCCGAGATTCACAGATACGCAGTATTTT. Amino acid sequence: CASSMSGPRFTDTQYF.

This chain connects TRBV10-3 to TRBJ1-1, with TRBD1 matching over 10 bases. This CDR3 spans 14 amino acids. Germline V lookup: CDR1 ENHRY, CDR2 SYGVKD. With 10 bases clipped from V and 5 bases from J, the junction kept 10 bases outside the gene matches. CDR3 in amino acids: CATGTGAFGTEAFF. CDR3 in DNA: TGTGCCACCGGGACAGGGGCCTTTGGGACTGAAGCTTTCTTT.

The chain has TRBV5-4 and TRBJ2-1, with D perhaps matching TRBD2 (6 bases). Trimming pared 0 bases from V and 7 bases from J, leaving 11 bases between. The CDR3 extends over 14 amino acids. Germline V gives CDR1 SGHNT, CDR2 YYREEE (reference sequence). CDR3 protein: CASSLASRGNEQFF. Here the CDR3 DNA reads TGTGCCAGCAGCTTGGCCAGTCGGGGGAATGAGCAGTTCTTC. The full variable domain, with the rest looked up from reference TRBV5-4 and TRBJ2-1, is ETGVTQSPTHLIKTRGQQVTLRCSSQSGHNTVSWYQQALGQGPQFIFQYYREEENGRGNFPPRFSGLQFPNYSSELNVNALELDDSALYLCASSLASRGNEQFFGPGTRLTVL.

The DNA of the CDR3 is TGTGCCAGCAGCTTGGTTTTGGGGGAGCCCCCAGGTACGCAGTATTTT. It specifies CASSLVLGEPPGTQYF. The rearrangement links TRBV5-8 to TRBJ2-3, with D tentatively TRBD1 or TRBD2 (5 bases each). Trimming stripped 0 bases from V and 8 bases from J, with 19 bases between. The CDR3 spans 16 residues. Per the germline V gene, CDR1 is SGHTS and CDR2 is YDEGEE.

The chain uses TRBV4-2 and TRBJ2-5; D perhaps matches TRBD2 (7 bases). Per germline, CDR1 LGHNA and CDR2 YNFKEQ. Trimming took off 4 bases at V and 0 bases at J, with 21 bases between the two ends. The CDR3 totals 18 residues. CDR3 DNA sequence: TGTGCCAGCAGCCTGTCGTGGTCGGGGGGCAAGTACCAAGAGACCCAGTACTTC. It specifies CASSLSWSGGKYQETQYF.

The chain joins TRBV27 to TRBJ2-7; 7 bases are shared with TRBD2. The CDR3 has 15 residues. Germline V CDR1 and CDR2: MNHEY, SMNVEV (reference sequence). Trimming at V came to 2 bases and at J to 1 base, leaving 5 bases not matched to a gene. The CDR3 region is CASSLSKGGSYEQYF. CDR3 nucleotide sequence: TGTGCCAGCAGTTTAAGCAAGGGAGGGTCCTACGAGCAGTACTTC.

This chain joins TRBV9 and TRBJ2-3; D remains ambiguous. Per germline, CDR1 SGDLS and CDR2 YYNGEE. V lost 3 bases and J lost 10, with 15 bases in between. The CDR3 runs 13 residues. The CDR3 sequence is CASSDSTASAQYF. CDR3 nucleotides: TGTGCCAGCAGCGATAGTACGGCCTCCGCGCAGTATTTT.

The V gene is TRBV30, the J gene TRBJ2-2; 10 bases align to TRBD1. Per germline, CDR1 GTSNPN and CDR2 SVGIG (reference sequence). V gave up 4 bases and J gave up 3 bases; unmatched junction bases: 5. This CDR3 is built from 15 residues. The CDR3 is CAWNWDRGHTGELFF. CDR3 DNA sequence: TGTGCCTGGAACTGGGACAGGGGACACACCGGGGAGCTGTTTTTT.

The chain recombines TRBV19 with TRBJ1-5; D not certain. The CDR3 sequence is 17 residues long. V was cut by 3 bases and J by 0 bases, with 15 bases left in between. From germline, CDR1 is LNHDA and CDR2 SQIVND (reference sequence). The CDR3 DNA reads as TGTGCCAGTAGTATCCGTTCCCCCAGTTATAGCAATCAGCCCCAGCATTTT. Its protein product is CASSIRSPSYSNQPQHF.

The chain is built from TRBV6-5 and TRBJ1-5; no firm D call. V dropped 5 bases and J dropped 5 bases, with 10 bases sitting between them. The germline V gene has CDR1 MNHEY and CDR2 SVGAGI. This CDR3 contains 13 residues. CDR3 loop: CASSPGRYQPQHF. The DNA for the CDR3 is TGTGCCAGCAGTCCCGGCAGGTATCAGCCCCAGCATTTT.

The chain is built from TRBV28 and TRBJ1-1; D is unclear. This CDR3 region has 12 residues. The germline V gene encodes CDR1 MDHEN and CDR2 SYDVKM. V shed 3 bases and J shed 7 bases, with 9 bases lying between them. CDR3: CASSLIRDEAFF. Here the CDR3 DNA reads TGTGCCAGCAGTTTGATCCGGGATGAAGCTTTCTTT.